This T cell receptor beta chain is drawn from a study of T-cell reconstitution after alpha-beta-depleted transplantation in children. This clonotype has a count of ten or more. The antigen remains undetermined. Unique molecular identifiers tagged the TCRbeta library. TCRdb processed the PCR reads anew with MiXCR; each CDR3 protein has one entry. The sample has 220,000 or so distinct CDR3 sequences; roughly 7.7% are singletons. Study-wide findings and caveats: About two months after transplant, alpha-beta T cells reportedly came from several hundred expanded graft clones.

Per the germline V gene, CDR1 is SNHLY and CDR2 is FYNNEI. V lost 3 bases and J 2 bases, leaving 10 bases between the germline ends. This CDR3 is built from 15 residues. V usage is TRBV2 and J usage is TRBJ2-2; either TRBD1 or TRBD2 may fit D (5 bases each). The material was PBMCs, mostly from graft donor cells, obtained 180 days after TCRalphabeta/CD19-depleted stem cell transplant. The receptor's source is a male patient between 10 and 17 years old who had a stem cell transplant for acute lymphoblastic leukemia, so the T cells may come from the graft donor. The CDR3 nucleotides read TGTGCCAGCAGTGAGAGGGGAGACAACACCGGGGAGCTGTTTTTT. Protein product: CASSERGDNTGELFF. The variable domain in full, with the rest retrieved from reference TRBV2 and TRBJ2-2, is EPEVTQTPSHQVTQMGQEVILRCVPISNHLYFYWYRQILGQKVEFLVSFYNNEISEKSEIFDDQFSVERPDGSNFTLKIRSTKLEDSAMYFCASSERGDNTGELFFGEGSRLTVL.